This TCR beta chain is drawn from a study of OX40 agonist ivuxolimab in advanced cancers. The CDR3 covers 16 residues. Germline V gives CDR1 SEHNR, CDR2 FQNEAQ (reference sequence). Trimming shortened V by 2 bases and J by 4 bases, and 17 bases separated the two germline ends. Clones were read by immunoSEQ multiplex PCR, and TCRdb kept only the in-frame ones, dropping some. This table has 35,000 to 40,000 clones, 65% to 90% appearing once. This sample comprised CD4+ or CD8+ T cells sorted from blood, obtained in a trial of the OX40 agonist ivuxolimab. The rearrangement joins TRBV7-9 to TRBJ2-5, with a tentative D call TRBD2 (7 bases). The sequence derives from an adult with an advanced solid tumor such as melanoma, head and neck, liver or kidney cancer. The DNA of the CDR3 is TGTGCCAGCAGCTTACTGGCGGGGGCGGCGGGAGAGACCCAGTACTTC. Protein sequence: CASSLLAGAAGETQYF.